This is a list of T cell receptor beta chains from one sample in a study of T-cell reconstitution after alpha-beta-depleted transplantation in children. TCRdb itself ran the PCR reads through MiXCR, one entry per CDR3 protein. There are hundreds of thousands of distinct CDR3 sequences in the sample; roughly 17% occur only once, and approximately 28% lies in the top ten. The sequenced sample was PBMCs, mostly from graft donor cells, obtained 360 days after TCRalphabeta/CD19-depleted stem cell transplant. These receptors were obtained from a boy in the first two years of life who had a stem cell transplant for Wiskott-Aldrich syndrome, so the T cells may come from the graft donor. The CDR3 runs from the conserved cysteine through the conserved F or W.

v_gene: TRBV6-2/TRBV6-3
CDR3aa: CASSYRSPWEQYF

v_gene: TRBV27
CDR3aa: CASSFEGKVPFEQYF

v_gene: TRBV7-2
CDR3aa: CASTPSSGYNEQFF

v_gene: TRBV21-1
CDR3aa: CASSPQGTGGSYEQYF

v_gene: TRBV4-2
CDR3aa: CASRSRGAGELFF

v_gene: TRBV5-6
CDR3aa: CASSAGTGGNQPQHF

v_gene: TRBV29-1
CDR3aa: CSVVVLAGGPGEQFF

v_gene: TRBV24-1
CDR3aa: CATFLGQGVNFEQYF

v_gene: TRBV6-1
CDR3aa: CATRAGGPYEQYF

v_gene: TRBV12-3/TRBV12-4
CDR3aa: CASSREKNTEAFF

v_gene: TRBV12-3/TRBV12-4
CDR3aa: CASTSSGTDTQYF

v_gene: TRBV5-1
CDR3aa: CASSVDPSGYDEQFF

v_gene: TRBV11-1
CDR3aa: CASSSPGGAHLAKNIQYF

v_gene: TRBV7-9
CDR3aa: CASSLAGNEKLFF

v_gene: TRBV5-1
CDR3aa: CASMGDNYEQYF

v_gene: TRBV6-1
CDR3aa: CASRAPGFNSPLHF

v_gene: TRBV30
CDR3aa: CAWSVYPSGGAGIFF

v_gene: TRBV29-1
CDR3aa: CSVSPGTSGGAYEQYF

v_gene: TRBV5-1
CDR3aa: CASSFNQETQYF

v_gene: TRBV14
CDR3aa: CASNTAEASPTDTQYF

v_gene: TRBV27
CDR3aa: CASSNPRPVRSTDTQYF

v_gene: TRBV12-3/TRBV12-4
CDR3aa: CTISGAPTGRLAKNIQYF

v_gene: TRBV19
CDR3aa: CASSMHRGRETQYF

v_gene: TRBV7-9
CDR3aa: CASSFTGSLNEQYF

v_gene: TRBV2
CDR3aa: CASSEAWGNQPQHF

v_gene: TRBV6-5
CDR3aa: CASSLFTGNTEAFF

v_gene: TRBV7-2
CDR3aa: CASSLLAGGFSYEQYF

v_gene: TRBV2
CDR3aa: CASRDRDRRPYEQYF

v_gene: TRBV12-5
CDR3aa: CASGLEKSTDTQYF

v_gene: TRBV12-3/TRBV12-4
CDR3aa: CASSLGWTGGFGELFF

v_gene: TRBV6-1
CDR3aa: CASRDRISSYEQYF

v_gene: TRBV12-3/TRBV12-4
CDR3aa: CASSLAATAQYF

v_gene: TRBV6-1
CDR3aa: CASSERDRLYEQYF

v_gene: TRBV20-1
CDR3aa: CSARGGGFEQYF

v_gene: TRBV7-9
CDR3aa: CASSLHSRSLTGELFF

v_gene: TRBV5-1
CDR3aa: CASSSWRGNIQYF

v_gene: TRBV4-1
CDR3aa: CASSQEVPGAFINREAFF

v_gene: TRBV3-1
CDR3aa: CASSQESQLLGEQYF

v_gene: TRBV4-3
CDR3aa: CASSLRTSGDNTGELFF

v_gene: TRBV4-1
CDR3aa: CASSQGQGARGNTIYF

v_gene: TRBV28
CDR3aa: CASSFSPRAVNFDEQYF

v_gene: TRBV20-1
CDR3aa: CSAAGTGIQFF

v_gene: TRBV20-1
CDR3aa: CSARIARSSYNEQFF

v_gene: TRBV14
CDR3aa: CASSQDLGREQYF

v_gene: TRBV12-3/TRBV12-4
CDR3aa: CASSTRKPDRGLRETQYF

v_gene: TRBV5-1
CDR3aa: CASSLYGGAGYNEQFF

v_gene: TRBV12-3/TRBV12-4
CDR3aa: CASGQGRETQYF

v_gene: TRBV10-3
CDR3aa: CAISYGQGRTGELFF

v_gene: TRBV7-9
CDR3aa: CASILAGGRETQYF

v_gene: TRBV12-5
CDR3aa: CASGLKTSGYNEQFF

v_gene: TRBV7-2
CDR3aa: CASSLPRGNGYTF

v_gene: TRBV20-1
CDR3aa: CSARDGTSPYEQYF

v_gene: TRBV12-3/TRBV12-4
CDR3aa: CASSLDRGSF

v_gene: TRBV6-1
CDR3aa: CASSYALHRPDSPLHF

v_gene: TRBV5-1
CDR3aa: CASSLAGSSPLHF

v_gene: TRBV5-1
CDR3aa: CASSPTGTSYYEQYF

v_gene: TRBV12-3/TRBV12-4
CDR3aa: CASSLSFFYNEQFF

v_gene: TRBV6-1
CDR3aa: CASRPNVAGTYNEQFF

v_gene: TRBV7-9
CDR3aa: CASSSGTSGRPQETQYF